Listed below are T cell receptor beta chains from one sample, sequenced in a study of blood T cell repertoires in COVID-19. Libraries were prepared by immunoSEQ multiplex PCR; TCRdb keeps only in-frame clonotypes and omits some of them. The data hold 130,000 or so clones, with 88% observed a single time. Sequenced sample: peripheral blood. The receptors originated from a man aged 45-65 years with acute or convalescent COVID-19. Each CDR3 is given with its conserved first and last residue. A D gene is named only where the DNA matches it firmly. The size field is filled for only some rows; it gives once, few, many or a size class.

D: -; V: TRBV30; size: -; J: TRBJ1-2; length: 15; CDR3: CAWSVRQGGWNGYTF; DNA: TGTGCCTGGAGTGTACGGCAGGGAGGATGGAATGGCTACACCTTC
D: TRBD1; V: TRBV5-6; size: -; J: TRBJ2-7; length: 17; CDR3: CASSLEVRRGSSYEQYF; DNA: TGTGCCAGCAGCTTGGAGGTCCGCAGGGGGAGCTCCTACGAGCAGTACTTC
D: -; V: TRBV12-2; size: -; J: TRBJ1-2; length: 16; CDR3: CASRHFESRGYYGYTF; DNA: TGTGCAAGTCGCCACTTCGAAAGCAGGGGGTACTATGGCTACACCTTC
D: -; V: TRBV30; size: -; J: TRBJ2-1; length: 13; CDR3: CAWSVMSYNEQFF; DNA: TGTGCCTGGAGTGTTATGAGCTACAATGAGCAGTTCTTC
D: TRBD1; V: TRBV2; size: -; J: TRBJ2-3; length: 16; CDR3: CASRDRDRGFKDTQYF; DNA: TGTGCCAGCAGGGACCGGGACAGGGGATTTAAAGATACGCAGTATTTT
D: -; V: TRBV14; size: few; J: TRBJ2-2; length: 17; CDR3: CASSRRGRQTNTGELFF; DNA: TGTGCCAGCAGCCGGAGGGGACGGCAAACGAACACCGGGGAGCTGTTTTTT
D: TRBD1; V: TRBV30; size: -; J: TRBJ1-5; length: 13; CDR3: CAFRDRVGQPQHF; DNA: TGTGCCTTCCGGGACAGGGTTGGCCAGCCCCAGCATTTT
D: -; V: TRBV11-3; size: -; J: TRBJ1-4; length: 15; CDR3: CASSPVGGYNEKLFF; DNA: TGTGCCAGCAGCCCCGTTGGCGGTTATAATGAAAAACTGTTTTTT
D: TRBD2; V: TRBV30; size: -; J: TRBJ2-3; length: 14; CDR3: CAWTAGGPTDTQYF; DNA: TGTGCCTGGACCGCGGGAGGTCCCACAGATACGCAGTATTTT
D: TRBD1; V: TRBV12-5; size: -; J: TRBJ1-3; length: 15; CDR3: CASGRRTGPGNTIYF; DNA: TGTGCTAGTGGGAGAAGGACAGGACCTGGAAACACCATATATTTT
D: TRBD1; V: TRBV5-1; size: -; J: TRBJ1-1; length: 15; CDR3: CASSSGTGAGTEAFF; DNA: TGCGCCAGCAGCTCCGGGACAGGGGCTGGCACTGAAGCTTTCTTT
D: -; V: TRBV10-3; size: -; J: TRBJ2-7; length: 14; CDR3: CAISESTRSDEQYF; DNA: TGTGCCATCAGTGAGTCGACTCGGTCGGACGAGCAGTACTTC
D: TRBD1; V: TRBV5-1; size: -; J: TRBJ2-2; length: 17; CDR3: CASSHIAGQGTSGELFF; DNA: TGCGCCAGCAGCCACATTGCGGGACAGGGGACTTCCGGGGAGCTGTTTTTT
D: TRBD2; V: TRBV11-2; size: -; J: TRBJ2-7; length: 15; CDR3: CASSFRLAGASEQYF; DNA: TGTGCCAGCAGCTTCCGACTAGCGGGAGCGAGCGAGCAGTACTTC
D: TRBD1; V: TRBV5-1; size: few; J: TRBJ1-5; length: 15; CDR3: CASSLDGTGSQPQHF; DNA: TGCGCCAGCAGCTTGGACGGGACAGGGTCCCAGCCCCAGCATTTT
D: TRBD2; V: TRBV7-2; size: -; J: TRBJ2-7; length: 15; CDR3: CASSSTGTSFYEQYF; DNA: TGTGCCAGCAGCTCGACCGGGACTAGCTTCTACGAGCAGTACTTC
D: TRBD2; V: TRBV6-5; size: once; J: TRBJ2-3; length: 15; CDR3: CASSRLAGNTDTQYF; DNA: TGTGCCAGCAGCCGTCTAGCGGGGAACACAGATACGCAGTATTTT
D: -; V: TRBV5-1; size: -; J: TRBJ1-1; length: 14; CDR3: CASSRREGNTEAFF; DNA: TGCGCCAGCAGCCGGAGGGAGGGGAACACTGAAGCTTTCTTT
D: -; V: TRBV5-1; size: -; J: TRBJ2-3; length: 15; CDR3: CASSFDGGSTDTQYF; DNA: TGCGCCAGCAGCTTCGATGGAGGGAGCACAGATACGCAGTATTTT
D: -; V: TRBV7-9; size: -; J: TRBJ2-3; length: 16; CDR3: CASSFPAGESTDTQYF; DNA: TGTGCCAGCAGCTTCCCCGCCGGGGAAAGCACAGATACGCAGTATTTT
D: TRBD1; V: TRBV19; size: once; J: TRBJ1-1; length: 15; CDR3: CASSPRGIMNTEAFF; DNA: TGTGCCAGTAGTCCCAGGGGGATTATGAACACTGAAGCTTTCTTT
D: TRBD1; V: TRBV7-9; size: -; J: TRBJ2-7; length: 15; CDR3: CASSLGQGVKYEQYF; DNA: TGTGCCAGCAGCTTGGGACAGGGGGTAAAGTACGAGCAGTACTTC
D: TRBD1; V: TRBV6-1; size: -; J: TRBJ2-7; length: 16; CDR3: CASSELWDRIPYEQYF; DNA: TGTGCCAGCAGTGAATTGTGGGACAGGATTCCCTACGAGCAGTACTTC
D: -; V: TRBV5-8; size: -; J: TRBJ1-5; length: 16; CDR3: CASRARGGVGNQPQHF; DNA: TGTGCCAGCAGAGCCCGTGGCGGGGTTGGCAATCAGCCCCAGCATTTT
D: TRBD2; V: TRBV5-1; size: -; J: TRBJ2-3; length: 17; CDR3: CASSLGSRGGSTDTQYF; DNA: TGCGCCAGCAGCTTGGGGTCACGGGGAGGGAGCACAGATACGCAGTATTTT
D: -; V: TRBV5-1; size: -; J: TRBJ1-1; length: 14; CDR3: CASSLGGGAPEAFF; DNA: TGCGCCAGCAGCTTGGGTGGGGGGGCGCCTGAAGCTTTCTTT
D: TRBD2; V: TRBV4-3; size: -; J: TRBJ2-1; length: 17; CDR3: CASSQEGLAGVYNEQFF; DNA: TGCGCCAGCAGCCAAGAGGGCCTAGCGGGGGTCTACAATGAGCAGTTCTTC
D: TRBD1; V: TRBV7-8; size: -; J: TRBJ2-2; length: 17; CDR3: CASSPTRQGANTGELFF; DNA: TGTGCCAGCAGCCCCACTAGACAGGGGGCGAACACCGGGGAGCTGTTTTTT
D: TRBD2; V: TRBV2; size: -; J: TRBJ2-7; length: 15; CDR3: CASSEASGSPGEQYF; DNA: TGTGCCAGCAGTGAGGCTAGCGGGAGTCCCGGCGAGCAGTACTTC
D: -; V: TRBV5-6; size: -; J: TRBJ1-2; length: 14; CDR3: CASSRKDSNYGYTF; DNA: TGTGCCAGCAGCCGGAAGGACAGTAACTATGGCTACACCTTC
D: -; V: TRBV19; size: -; J: TRBJ2-5; length: 16; CDR3: CASSIGGVRQQETQYF; DNA: TGTGCCAGTAGTATAGGGGGGGTACGGCAACAAGAGACCCAGTACTTC
D: -; V: TRBV5-6; size: -; J: TRBJ2-7; length: 15; CDR3: CASSFLNRLSYEQYF; DNA: TGTGCCAGCAGCTTCCTCAACAGGCTCTCCTACGAGCAGTACTTC
D: -; V: TRBV4-2; size: -; J: TRBJ2-7; length: 16; CDR3: CASSAKLAPYTYEQYF; DNA: TGTGCCAGCAGCGCAAAACTAGCACCCTACACCTACGAGCAGTACTTC
D: -; V: TRBV19; size: -; J: TRBJ2-2; length: 16; CDR3: CASSLEYYSNTGELFF; DNA: TGTGCCAGTAGCCTCGAATATTACTCGAACACCGGGGAGCTGTTTTTT
D: -; V: TRBV6-6; size: -; J: TRBJ2-1; length: 13; CDR3: CASSRTAYNEQFF; DNA: TGTGCCAGCAGCAGGACTGCCTACAATGAGCAGTTCTTC
D: -; V: TRBV19; size: -; J: TRBJ1-2; length: 17; CDR3: CASTITDSLRSNYGYTF; DNA: TGTGCCAGTACTATAACCGACTCCCTCCGGAGTAACTATGGCTACACCTTC
D: -; V: TRBV5-1; size: -; J: TRBJ1-1; length: 14; CDR3: CASSSGSGNTEAFF; DNA: TGCGCCAGCAGTTCAGGGTCGGGGAACACTGAAGCTTTCTTT
D: -; V: TRBV5-1; size: -; J: TRBJ1-1; length: 14; CDR3: CASSRGQANTEAFF; DNA: TGCGCCAGCAGCCGAGGACAAGCGAACACTGAAGCTTTCTTT